A selection of T cell receptor beta chains follows, all from one sample in a study of T cells expressing NK-cell markers. TCRdb reprocessed the 5' RACE reads, keeping one entry per CDR3 protein, no DNA. This table lists approximately 150,000 distinct CDR3 sequences. The source material was blood T cells: a sorted CD56 or NKG2C T cell subset, CD4+ or CD8+ T cells, or bulk PBMC T cells (not recorded which). These receptors all stem from a man aged 18 to 29 in good health. Each CDR3 is given with its conserved first and last residue.

v_gene	j_gene	len	CDR3aa
TRBV18	TRBJ2-1	13	CASSPINADEQFF
TRBV6-2/TRBV6-3	TRBJ2-2	14	CASSPRARAGELFF
TRBV12-3/TRBV12-4	TRBJ1-1	14	CASSLGGEFTEAFF
TRBV4-3	TRBJ2-3	17	CASSQVLAGDDADTQYF
TRBV30	TRBJ2-1	17	CAWSVRLAGLSYNEQFF
TRBV29-1	TRBJ1-5	12	CSVAGALEPQHF
TRBV11-2	TRBJ2-5	14	CASSLNADQETQYF
TRBV7-9	TRBJ1-4	15	CASSGPGQSNEKLFF
TRBV6-2/TRBV6-3	TRBJ2-1	21	CASSYIGSSGRVQGTYNEQFF
TRBV20-1	TRBJ2-4	17	CSARDGDRAGSGDIQYF
TRBV2	TRBJ2-3	14	CASSDTQPRDTQYF
TRBV7-9	TRBJ2-2	15	CASSLAHPNTGELFF
TRBV6-5	TRBJ2-1	14	CASSYPLAEDEQFF
TRBV24-1	TRBJ2-1	16	CATSDLPSGRANEQFF
TRBV6-2/TRBV6-3	TRBJ2-2	15	CASSYPYSDAGELFF
TRBV7-6	TRBJ2-3	18	CASSLAVPPGLAQDTQYF
TRBV13	TRBJ1-1	13	CASSLGKGTEAFF
TRBV5-1	TRBJ1-5	13	CASSLDGAWPQHF
TRBV19	TRBJ1-4	12	CASSTHIEKLFF
TRBV19	TRBJ1-4	16	CASSVYRVRTNEKLFF
TRBV12-2	TRBJ2-5	13	CASRHRDTKTQYF
TRBV15	TRBJ1-4	14	CATSSGGAEEKLFF
TRBV20-1	TRBJ2-7	14	CSAFRRRDHYEQYF
TRBV29-1	TRBJ2-2	13	CSVVPRATGELFF